This T cell receptor (beta chain) is from a study of blood T cell repertoires in COVID-19. Looking at the study overall: Recovered participants had two consecutive negative NP/OP PCR tests, healthcare professional clearance, or symptom resolution. The analysed material was cDNA or gDNA that came from T cells, B-cell-depleted T cells, or PBMCs.

CDR1 is SGHTA and CDR2 is FQGNSA in the germline V gene. Trimming stripped 5 bases from V and 4 bases from J, with 16 bases between. This CDR3 region has 15 residues. Source study methods: For nucleated cells, counts were estimated from reference gene primer amplification. Data came from immunoSEQ multiplex PCR; TCRdb stores just in-frame clones and leaves some out. V, J and clone size reflect that table, while D and trimming were determined from the DNA. Of a few hundred thousand clones in the sample, 87% were seen once. The rearrangement links TRBV7-2 to TRBJ2-3; tentative D call: TRBD1 (6 bases). The sequenced material came from PBMCs or T cells enriched from blood (not recorded which). This TCR came from a man aged 40-49 years in a cohort exposed to, infected with or recovered from COVID-19 (not recorded which). CDR3 sequence (DNA): TGTGCCAGCAGCCAGACCCAGGGGTCGGCAGATACGCAGTATTTT. Translating it yields CASSQTQGSADTQYF. Based on the CDR3 plus reference TRBV7-2 and TRBJ2-3, the full variable domain is GAGVSQSPSNKVTEKGKDVELRCDPISGHTALYWYRQSLGQGLEFLIYFQGNSAPDKSGLPSDRFSAERTGGSVSTLTIQRTQQEDSAVYLCASSQTQGSADTQYFGPGTRLTVL.